This T cell receptor (beta chain) was sequenced for a study of control samples from healthy donors and cancer patients (dated by TCRdb to 2020 to 2022). About this clone: Its antigen is currently not known. Base quality data are lacking; no much larger clone is found one base away.

As encoded in the germline V gene, CDR1 is KGHSH while CDR2 is LQKENI. V is reduced by 4 bases and J by 7 bases, leaving a spacing of 14 bases between them. The CDR3 sequence holds 13 residues, the cysteine and phenylalanine included. CDR3 DNA only is kept here, 39 bases in frame from base 1. Library generation was performed with the immunoSEQ multiplex PCR assay. TCRdb took over this immuneACCESS table, retaining in-frame rearrangements with V and J assigned. Such tables are incomplete; in checked studies, under half of the missing clones stem from an unresolved V gene, and the remainder is unexplained. The sample has 150,000 to 200,000 clones on record, roughly 88% of them singletons. The top ten clonotypes cover 1.5% to 2% of the sample.

Material for sequencing was blood. Recombination joined TRBV18 with TRBJ2-7; D gene: possibly TRBD1, on 6 matching bases. The receptor was isolated from a young man in good health. The DNA reads TGTGCCAGCTCACTCCGGGACACGGCGGAGCAGTACTTC. Its product reads: CASSLRDTAEQYF. Reference TRBV18 and TRBJ2-7 proteins supply the regions before and after the CDR3; the full variable domain is: NAGVMQNPRHLVRRRGQEARLRCSPMKGHSHVYWYRQLPEEGLKFMVYLQKENIIDESGMPKERFSAEFPKEGPSILRIQQVVRGDSAAYFCASSLRDTAEQYFGPGTRLTVT.